This T cell receptor beta chain emerged from a study of blood T cells in healthy people across ages. A J-beta primer mix and a sample-barcoded 5' primer were used in a second PCR of about 7 to 12 cycles. TCRdb processed the 5' RACE reads anew with MiXCR; each CDR3 protein has one entry. The sample has hundreds of thousands of distinct CDR3 sequences, around 54% seen once. CDR1 is DFQATT and CDR2 is SNEGSKA in the germline V gene (reference sequence). Trimming removed 2 bases from V and 6 bases from J, with 11 bases in between. This CDR3 has 13 residues. The chain couples TRBV20-1 to TRBJ1-5; no reliable D call. Sequenced input: blood. The receptor's source is a man aged 60 to 75 in good health. The CDR3 reads CSARHAGSQPQHF. CDR3 nucleotide sequence: TGCAGTGCTAGACATGCCGGGTCTCAGCCCCAGCATTTT.